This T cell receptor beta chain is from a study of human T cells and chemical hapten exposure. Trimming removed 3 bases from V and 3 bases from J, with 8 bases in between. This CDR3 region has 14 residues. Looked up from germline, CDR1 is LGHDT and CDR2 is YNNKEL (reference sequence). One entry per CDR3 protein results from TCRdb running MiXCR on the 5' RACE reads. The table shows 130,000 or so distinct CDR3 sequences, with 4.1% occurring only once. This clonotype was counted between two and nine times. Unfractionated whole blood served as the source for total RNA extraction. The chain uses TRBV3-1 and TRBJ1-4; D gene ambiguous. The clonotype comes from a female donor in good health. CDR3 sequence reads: CASSQSAPNEKLFF. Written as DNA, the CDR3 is TGTGCCAGCAGCCAGAGTGCTCCTAATGAAAAACTGTTTTTT. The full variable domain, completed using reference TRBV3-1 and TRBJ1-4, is DTAVSQTPKYLVTQMGNDKSIKCEQNLGHDTMYWYKQDSKKFLKIMFSYNNKELIINETVPNRFSPKSPDKAHLNLHINSLELGDSAVYFCASSQSAPNEKLFFGSGTQLSVL.